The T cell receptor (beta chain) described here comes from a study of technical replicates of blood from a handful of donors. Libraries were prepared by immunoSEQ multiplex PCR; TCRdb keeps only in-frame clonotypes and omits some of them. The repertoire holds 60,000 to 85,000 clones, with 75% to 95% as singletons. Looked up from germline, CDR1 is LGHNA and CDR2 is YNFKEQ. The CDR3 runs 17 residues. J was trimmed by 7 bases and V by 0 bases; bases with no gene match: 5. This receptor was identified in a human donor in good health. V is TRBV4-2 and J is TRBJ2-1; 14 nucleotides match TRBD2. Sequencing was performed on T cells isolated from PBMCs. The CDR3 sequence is CASSQDGTSGSVNEQFF. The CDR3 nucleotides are TGTGCCAGCAGCCAAGATGGGACTAGCGGGAGTGTAAATGAGCAGTTCTTC.